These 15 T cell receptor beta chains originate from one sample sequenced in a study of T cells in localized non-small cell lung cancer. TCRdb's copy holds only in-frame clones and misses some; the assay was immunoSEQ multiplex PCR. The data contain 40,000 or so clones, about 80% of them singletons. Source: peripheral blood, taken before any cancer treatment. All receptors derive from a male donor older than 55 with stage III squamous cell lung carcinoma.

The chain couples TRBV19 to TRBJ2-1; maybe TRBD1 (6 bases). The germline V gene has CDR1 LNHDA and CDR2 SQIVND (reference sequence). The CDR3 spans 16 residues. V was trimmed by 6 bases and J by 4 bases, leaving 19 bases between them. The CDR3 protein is CASRSQSGQSYNEQFF. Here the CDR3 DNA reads TGTGCCAGTAGAAGCCAGTCTGGACAGAGTTACAATGAGCAGTTCTTC.

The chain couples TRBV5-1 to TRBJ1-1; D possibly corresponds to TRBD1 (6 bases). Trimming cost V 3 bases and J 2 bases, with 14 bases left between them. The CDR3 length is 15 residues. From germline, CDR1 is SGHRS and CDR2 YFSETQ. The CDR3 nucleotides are TGCGCCAGCAGCTGGGGGGCGGGGGCCAACACTGAAGCTTTCTTT. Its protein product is CASSWGAGANTEAFF.

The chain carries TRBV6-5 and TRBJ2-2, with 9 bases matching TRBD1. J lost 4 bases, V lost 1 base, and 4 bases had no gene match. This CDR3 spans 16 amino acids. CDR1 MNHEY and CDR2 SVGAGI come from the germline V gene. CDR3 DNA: TGTGCCAGCAGTTACTTCTCACAGGGGGCCACCGGGGAGCTGTTTTTT. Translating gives CASSYFSQGATGELFF.

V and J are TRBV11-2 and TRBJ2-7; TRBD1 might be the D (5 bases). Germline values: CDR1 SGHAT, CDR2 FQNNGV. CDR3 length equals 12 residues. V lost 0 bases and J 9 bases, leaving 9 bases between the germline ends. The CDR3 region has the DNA TGTGCCAGCAGCTTAGATGTTAGGGGGCAGTACTTC. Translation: CASSLDVRGQYF.

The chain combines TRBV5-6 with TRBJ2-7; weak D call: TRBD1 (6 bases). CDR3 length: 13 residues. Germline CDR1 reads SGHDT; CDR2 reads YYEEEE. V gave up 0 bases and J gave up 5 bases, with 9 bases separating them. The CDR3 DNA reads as TGTGCCAGCAGCTTGGCCAGGGGAAACGAGCAGTACTTC. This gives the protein CASSLARGNEQYF.

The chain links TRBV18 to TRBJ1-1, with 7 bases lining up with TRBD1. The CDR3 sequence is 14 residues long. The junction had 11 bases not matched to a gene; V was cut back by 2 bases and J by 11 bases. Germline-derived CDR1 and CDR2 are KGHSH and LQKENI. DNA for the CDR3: TGTGCCAGCTCACCATCCACAGGGGCCGCAGGGGCTTTCTTT. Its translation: CASSPSTGAAGAFF.

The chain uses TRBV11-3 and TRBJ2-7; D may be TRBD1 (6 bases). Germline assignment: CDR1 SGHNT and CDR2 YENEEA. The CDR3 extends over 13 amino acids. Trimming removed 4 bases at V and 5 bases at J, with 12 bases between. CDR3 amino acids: CASSSTGAHEQYF. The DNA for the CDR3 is TGTGCCAGCAGCTCGACAGGCGCCCACGAGCAGTACTTC.

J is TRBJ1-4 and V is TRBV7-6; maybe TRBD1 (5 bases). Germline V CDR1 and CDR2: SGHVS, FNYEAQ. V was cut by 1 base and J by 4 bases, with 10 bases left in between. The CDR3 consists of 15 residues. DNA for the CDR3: TGTGCCAGCAGCTTAGGGGGCAGCATTAATGAAAAACTGTTTTTT. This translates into CASSLGGSINEKLFF.

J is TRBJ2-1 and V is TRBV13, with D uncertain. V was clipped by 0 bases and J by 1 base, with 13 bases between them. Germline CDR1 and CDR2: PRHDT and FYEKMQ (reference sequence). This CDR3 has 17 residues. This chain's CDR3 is CASSLGEARISYNEQFF. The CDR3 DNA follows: TGTGCCAGCAGCTTAGGAGAGGCTCGAATTTCCTACAATGAGCAGTTCTTC.

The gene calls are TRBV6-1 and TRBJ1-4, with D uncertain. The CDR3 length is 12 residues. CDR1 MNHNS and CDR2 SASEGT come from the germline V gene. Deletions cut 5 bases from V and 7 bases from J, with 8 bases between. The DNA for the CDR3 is TGTGCCAGCAGTCGACTTGGTGAAAAACTGTTTTTT. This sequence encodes CASSRLGEKLFF.

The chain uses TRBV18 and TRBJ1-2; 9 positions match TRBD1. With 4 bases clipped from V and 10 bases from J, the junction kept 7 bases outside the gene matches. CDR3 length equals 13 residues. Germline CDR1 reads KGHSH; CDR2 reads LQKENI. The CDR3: CASSLQGAHDYTF. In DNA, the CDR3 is TGTGCCAGCTCACTACAGGGGGCGCATGACTACACCTTC.

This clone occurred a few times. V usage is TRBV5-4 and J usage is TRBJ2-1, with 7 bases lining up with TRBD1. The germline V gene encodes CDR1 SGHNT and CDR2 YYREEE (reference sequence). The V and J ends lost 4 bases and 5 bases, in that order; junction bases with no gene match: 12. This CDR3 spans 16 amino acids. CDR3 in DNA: TGTGCCAGCAGCGTGACAGGGAATACCCCTAACAATGAGCAGTTCTTC. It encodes CASSVTGNTPNNEQFF.

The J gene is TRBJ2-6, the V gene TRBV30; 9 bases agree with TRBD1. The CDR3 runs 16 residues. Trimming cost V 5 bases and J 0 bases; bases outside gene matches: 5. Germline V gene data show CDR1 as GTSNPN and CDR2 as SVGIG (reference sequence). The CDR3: CAWEQGASSGANVLTF. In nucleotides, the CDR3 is TGTGCCTGGGAACAGGGGGCAAGCTCTGGGGCCAACGTCCTGACTTTC.

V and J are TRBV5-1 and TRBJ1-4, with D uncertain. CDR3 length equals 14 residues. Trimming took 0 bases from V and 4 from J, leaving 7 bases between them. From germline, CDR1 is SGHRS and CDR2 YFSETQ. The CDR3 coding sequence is TGCGCCAGCAGCTTGGACAGCCTTAATGAAAAACTGTTTTTT. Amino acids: CASSLDSLNEKLFF.

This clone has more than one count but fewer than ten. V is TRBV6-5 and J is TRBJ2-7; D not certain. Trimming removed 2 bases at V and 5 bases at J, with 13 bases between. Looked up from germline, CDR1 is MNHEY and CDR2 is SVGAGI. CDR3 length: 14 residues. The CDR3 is CASSYGHSADEQYF. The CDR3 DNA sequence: TGTGCCAGCAGTTACGGGCATTCCGCGGACGAGCAGTACTTC.